Listed below are T cell receptor beta chains from one sample, sequenced in a study of T cells in Graves' hyperthyroidism and ophthalmopathy. TCRdb processed the multiplex PCR reads anew with MiXCR; each CDR3 protein has one entry. The repertoire consists of roughly 580,000 distinct CDR3 sequences, with about 15% occurring once and the leading ten covering 4.5% to 6%. Sequencing was carried out using blood. These receptors were taken from a woman younger than 45 with Graves' hyperthyroidism that later progressed to Graves' ophthalmopathy. CDR3s include the opening cysteine and the closing phenylalanine or tryptophan. Each record gives: D gene, clone size, V gene, J gene, CDR3 DNA, CDR3 protein. The D gene is left open where the match is weak. Expanded clones are given a class, and other clones once, few, many or no size at all.

TRBD2,few,TRBV27,TRBJ2-7,TGTGCCAGCAGAGCGGGGGGCCTCTCCTACGAGCAGTACTTC,CASRAGGLSYEQYF
NA,many,TRBV11-1,TRBJ2-3,TGTGCCAGCAGCGTTTGGTCCGGAGATACGCAGTATTTT,CASSVWSGDTQYF
NA,few,TRBV5-1,TRBJ1-5,TGCGCCAGCAGCTTCTCGGGAGGTTCGGCAGATACGCAGCATTTT,CASSFSGGSADTQHF
NA,NA,TRBV4-3,TRBJ1-5,TGCGCCAGCATTAAAGGGGAGTATCAGCCCCAGCATTTT,CASIKGEYQPQHF
NA,few,TRBV5-1,TRBJ2-7,TGCGCCACCGTCCCCCATGCGGGGAACTACGAGCAGTACTTC,CATVPHAGNYEQYF
NA,many,TRBV7-8,TRBJ2-1,TGTGCCAGCATCTTGACCCGGGGCTCCTACAATGAGCAGTTCTTC,CASILTRGSYNEQFF
NA,NA,TRBV29-1,TRBJ2-2,TGCAGCGCTAGGGGGGGGGCGGGGACCACCGGGGAGCTGTTTTTT,CSARGGAGTTGELFF
TRBD2,many,TRBV11-3,TRBJ2-5,TGTGCCAGCAGCTCTAGAGCGGGAGAGGGCAAGGAGACCCAGTACTTC,CASSSRAGEGKETQYF
NA,many,TRBV28,TRBJ2-7,TGTGCCAGCAGGGAAGAAGGGGGGCTCTCCTACGAGCAGTACTTC,CASREEGGLSYEQYF
NA,NA,TRBV6-1,TRBJ2-5,TGTGCCAGTAACTCCGGGACAGCGGGCCCAGAGACCCAGTACTTC,CASNSGTAGPETQYF
NA,many,TRBV7-2,TRBJ2-3,TGTGCCAGCAGCACCCTTTTACAAAGCACAGATACGCAGTATTTT,CASSTLLQSTDTQYF
NA,NA,TRBV27,TRBJ1-1,TGTGCCAGCAGTTGGGAGGGGTCGAACACTGAAGCTTTCTTT,CASSWEGSNTEAFF
TRBD1,NA,TRBV24-1,TRBJ2-1,TGTGCCACCAGTGCCTTGGGGGACAGTTTACACAATGAGCAGTTCTTC,CATSALGDSLHNEQFF
NA,many,TRBV12-5,TRBJ1-1,TGTGCTAGTGGTTTGGTACGGCAAGAGAACACTGAAGCTTTCTTT,CASGLVRQENTEAFF
TRBD2,few,TRBV4-1,TRBJ2-1,TGCGCCAGCAGCCAGCCTTCGACTAGCGGGAGTTTGAATGAGCAGTTCTTC,CASSQPSTSGSLNEQFF
NA,many,TRBV10-3,TRBJ1-1,TGTGCCATCAGTGAATTCTCCGGGCAGGTCGACACTGAAGCTTTCTTT,CAISEFSGQVDTEAFF
NA,many,TRBV19,TRBJ2-7,TGTGCCAGTAGTACCGGGCCCGAGCGAGGCGAGCAGTACTTC,CASSTGPERGEQYF
NA,many,TRBV12-5,TRBJ2-5,TGTGCTAGTGGTTTGAAAGCGGTCCTCGGAGAGACCCAGTACTTC,CASGLKAVLGETQYF
NA,few,TRBV20-1,TRBJ1-1,TGCAGTGGTCTGGGGGTGAACACTGAAGCTTTCTTT,CSGLGVNTEAFF
TRBD2,many,TRBV12-3/TRBV12-4,TRBJ2-5,TGTGCCAGCAGTCAGACTAGCGGACAAGAGACCCAGTACTTC,CASSQTSGQETQYF
TRBD1,many,TRBV6-1,TRBJ1-2,TGTGCCAGCACCCTGACAGGGGGAGGAAACTATGGCTACACCTTC,CASTLTGGGNYGYTF
NA,many,TRBV19,TRBJ2-1,TGTGCCAGTAGTATGGATGGATGGAATGAGCAGTTCTTC,CASSMDGWNEQFF
TRBD1,many,TRBV29-1,TRBJ1-2,TGCAGCGCCCCCGGACAGGCCGGCTATGGCTACACCTTC,CSAPGQAGYGYTF
NA,few,TRBV30,TRBJ2-7,TGTGCCTGGAGGGGAGATTTTTACGAGCAGTACTTC,CAWRGDFYEQYF
NA,NA,TRBV5-1,TRBJ1-1,TGCGCCAGCAGCTTCTTCAGGAACACTGAAGCTTTCTTT,CASSFFRNTEAFF
TRBD1,NA,TRBV12-3/TRBV12-4,TRBJ2-7,TGTGCCAGCAGTAGGGCACAGGGGGCCGCCTACGAGCAGTACTTC,CASSRAQGAAYEQYF
NA,many,TRBV27,TRBJ2-1,TGTGCCAGCAGCCCCTCGGGGGGCGAGGTAGCCTATTGGCAGTTCTTC,CASSPSGGEVAYWQFF
TRBD2,many,TRBV3-1,TRBJ2-1,TGTGCCAGCAGCACCCAGACTAGCGGAGCTTACAATGAGCAGTTCTTC,CASSTQTSGAYNEQFF
TRBD1,many,TRBV2,TRBJ2-3,TGTGCCAGCAGTGGTGGGACAGGGGTAATGGAAACGCAGTATTTT,CASSGGTGVMETQYF
NA,NA,TRBV11-2,TRBJ2-7,TGTGCCAGCAGCCCCCTATCCCGTAGGCGGAATAGCTCCTACGAGCAGTACTTC,CASSPLSRRRNSSYEQYF
TRBD2,many,TRBV11-2,TRBJ2-1,TGTGCCAGCAGCTTAGTAGCTAGCGGGAGAAATGAGCAGTTCTTC,CASSLVASGRNEQFF
NA,many,TRBV9,TRBJ1-2,TGTGCCAGCAGCGTAGCCCGGGGGGGTCATGGCTACACCTTC,CASSVARGGHGYTF
TRBD2,NA,TRBV11-2,TRBJ2-5,TGTGCCAGCAGCTTAGTAATAGCGGGAAACCAAGAGACCCAGTACTTC,CASSLVIAGNQETQYF
TRBD1,many,TRBV6-5,TRBJ1-4,TGTGCCAGCAGTTACCTACCGTCAGGGGGAAAACTGTTTTTT,CASSYLPSGGKLFF
TRBD2,many,TRBV19,TRBJ2-1,TGTGCCAGTAGTATCGCCGGGACTAGCGTCACCCTTGGTAGCAATGAGCAGTTCTTC,CASSIAGTSVTLGSNEQFF
TRBD1,many,TRBV11-3,TRBJ2-3,TGTGCCAGCAGCCGCGGACAGGGGGTTAATACGCAGTATTTT,CASSRGQGVNTQYF
TRBD1,few,TRBV7-2,TRBJ1-6,TGTGCCAGCAGCTTCCGGACAGGGGGCTATAATTCACCCCTCCACTTT,CASSFRTGGYNSPLHF
NA,many,TRBV7-8,TRBJ2-5,TGTGCCAGCAGCTCCATTTTGAAGACCCAGTACTTC,CASSSILKTQYF
NA,few,TRBV6-5,TRBJ2-7,TGTGCCAGCAGTTACTTGGGAGAGGGGTACGAGCAGTACTTC,CASSYLGEGYEQYF
NA,NA,TRBV6-1,TRBJ1-5,TGTGCCAGCAGTGAAGCTGGGCCCCGGGGCAGTCAGCCCCAGCATTTT,CASSEAGPRGSQPQHF
TRBD1,many,TRBV10-3,TRBJ2-7,TGTGCCCTTAGGGGACAGGGGGCAAACGAGCAGTACTTC,CALRGQGANEQYF
TRBD1,many,TRBV28,TRBJ2-6,TGTGCCAGCGGGACAGGGCACTCTGGGGCCAACGTCCTGACTTTC,CASGTGHSGANVLTF
NA,many,TRBV20-1,TRBJ2-5,TGCAGTGCCGAGTCTCGGACGGAGACCCAGTACTTC,CSAESRTETQYF
TRBD1,many,TRBV7-9,TRBJ2-7,TGTGCCAGCAGCTTGCCGGGACAGGGAATCTACGAGCAGTACTTC,CASSLPGQGIYEQYF
NA,many,TRBV27,TRBJ1-1,TGTGCCAGCAGTTTGGAGGGACTGGGTAAAGCTTTCTTT,CASSLEGLGKAFF